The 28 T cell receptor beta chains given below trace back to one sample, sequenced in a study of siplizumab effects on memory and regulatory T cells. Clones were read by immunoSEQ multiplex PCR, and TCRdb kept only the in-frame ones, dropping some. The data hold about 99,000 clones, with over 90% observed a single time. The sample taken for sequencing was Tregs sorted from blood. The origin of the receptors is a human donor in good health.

The CDR3 loop reads CASSTGTYGNTIYF. The CDR3 DNA reads TGTGCCAGCTCTACCGGGACATATGGAAACACCATATATTTT. The chain is built from TRBV18 and TRBJ1-3; TRBD1 is a possible D gene (6 bases). The CDR3 spans 14 residues. V lost 6 bases and J 3 bases, leaving 12 bases between the germline ends. The germline V gene has CDR1 KGHSH and CDR2 LQKENI.

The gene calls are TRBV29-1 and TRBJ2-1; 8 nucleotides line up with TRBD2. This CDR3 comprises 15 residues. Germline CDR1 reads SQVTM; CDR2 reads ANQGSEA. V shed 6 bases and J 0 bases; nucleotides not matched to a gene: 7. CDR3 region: CSVVLAGRSYNEQFF. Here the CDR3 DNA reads TGCAGCGTGGTGTTAGCGGGACGCTCCTACAATGAGCAGTTCTTC.

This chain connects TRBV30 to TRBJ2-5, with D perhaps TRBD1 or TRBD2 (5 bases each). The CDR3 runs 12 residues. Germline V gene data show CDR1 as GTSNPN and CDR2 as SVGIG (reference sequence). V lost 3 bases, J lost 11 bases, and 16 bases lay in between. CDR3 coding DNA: TGTGCCTGGAGCAGGGACCACCTACAGCAGTACTTC. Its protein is CAWSRDHLQQYF.

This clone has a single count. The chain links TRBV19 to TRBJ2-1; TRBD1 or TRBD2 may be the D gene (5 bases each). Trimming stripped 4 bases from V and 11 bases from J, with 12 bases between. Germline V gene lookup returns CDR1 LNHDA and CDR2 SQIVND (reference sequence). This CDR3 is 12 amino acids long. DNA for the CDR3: TGTGCCAGTAGTAAAACCGGGACCCAGCAGTTCTTC. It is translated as CASSKTGTQQFF.

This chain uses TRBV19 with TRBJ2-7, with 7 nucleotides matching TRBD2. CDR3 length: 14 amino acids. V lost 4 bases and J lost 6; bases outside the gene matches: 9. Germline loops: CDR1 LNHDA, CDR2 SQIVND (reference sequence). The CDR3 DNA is TGTGCCAGTAGTACGGGACTAATTTCGGGCGAGCAGTACTTC. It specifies CASSTGLISGEQYF.

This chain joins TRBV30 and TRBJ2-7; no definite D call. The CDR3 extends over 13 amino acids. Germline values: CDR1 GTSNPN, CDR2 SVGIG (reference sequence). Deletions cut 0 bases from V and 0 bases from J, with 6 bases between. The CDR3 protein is CAWSVDLSYEQYF. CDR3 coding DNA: TGTGCCTGGAGTGTAGATCTCTCCTACGAGCAGTACTTC. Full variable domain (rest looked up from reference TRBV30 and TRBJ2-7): SQTIHQWPATLVQPVGSPLSLECTVEGTSNPNLYWYRQAAGRGLQLLFYSVGIGQISSEVPQNLSASRPQDRQFILSSKKLLLSDSGFYLCAWSVDLSYEQYFGPGTRLTVT.

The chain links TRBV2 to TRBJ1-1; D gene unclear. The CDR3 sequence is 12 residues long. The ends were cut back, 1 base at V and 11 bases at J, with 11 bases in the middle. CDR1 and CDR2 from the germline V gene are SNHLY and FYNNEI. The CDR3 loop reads CASSEERAGAFF. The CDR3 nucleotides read TGTGCCAGCAGTGAAGAGAGGGCGGGGGCTTTCTTT.

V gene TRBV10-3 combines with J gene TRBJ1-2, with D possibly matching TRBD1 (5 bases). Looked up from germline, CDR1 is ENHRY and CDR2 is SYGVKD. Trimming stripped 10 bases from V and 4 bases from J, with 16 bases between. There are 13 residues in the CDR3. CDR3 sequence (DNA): TGTGCCAGCGGCTATGACAGCTTCTATGGCTACACCTTC. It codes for CASGYDSFYGYTF.

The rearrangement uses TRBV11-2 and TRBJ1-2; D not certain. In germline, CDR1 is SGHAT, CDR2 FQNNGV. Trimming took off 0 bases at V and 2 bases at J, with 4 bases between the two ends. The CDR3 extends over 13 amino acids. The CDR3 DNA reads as TGTGCCAGCAGCTTAGACCCCAACTATGGCTACACCTTC. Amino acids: CASSLDPNYGYTF.

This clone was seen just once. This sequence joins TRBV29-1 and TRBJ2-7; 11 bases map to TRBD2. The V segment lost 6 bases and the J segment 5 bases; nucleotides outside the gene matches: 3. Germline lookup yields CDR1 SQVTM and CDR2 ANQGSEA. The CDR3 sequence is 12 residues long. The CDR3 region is CSVGLAGNEQYF. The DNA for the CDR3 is TGCAGCGTAGGACTAGCGGGTAACGAGCAGTACTTC.

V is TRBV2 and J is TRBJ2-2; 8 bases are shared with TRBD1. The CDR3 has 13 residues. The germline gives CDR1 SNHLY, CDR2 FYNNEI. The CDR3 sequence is CALDRGNTGELFF. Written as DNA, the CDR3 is TGTGCTCTCGACAGGGGGAACACCGGGGAGCTGTTTTTT.

The CDR3 sequence is CASGLVLAGGPYEQYF. The CDR3 region has the DNA TGTGCTAGTGGTTTGGTCCTAGCGGGAGGCCCCTACGAGCAGTACTTC. The chain is built from TRBV12-5 and TRBJ2-7; TRBD2 matches 11 bases. The CDR3 consists of 16 residues. With V trimmed by 0 bases and J by 2 bases, 3 bases remained unmatched. Germline loops: CDR1 LGHNT, CDR2 FRNRAP.

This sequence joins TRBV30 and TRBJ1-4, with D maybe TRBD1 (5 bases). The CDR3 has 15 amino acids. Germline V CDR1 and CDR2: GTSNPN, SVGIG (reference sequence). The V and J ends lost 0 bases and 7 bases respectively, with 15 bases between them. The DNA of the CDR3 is TGTGCCTGGAGTGTACTAGGGTTAAGGGGTGAAAAACTGTTTTTT. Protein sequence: CAWSVLGLRGEKLFF.

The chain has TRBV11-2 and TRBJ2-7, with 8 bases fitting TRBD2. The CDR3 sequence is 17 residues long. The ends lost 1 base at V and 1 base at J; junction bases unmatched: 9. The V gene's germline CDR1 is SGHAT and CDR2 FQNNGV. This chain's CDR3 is CASSLVGGGLVSYEQYF. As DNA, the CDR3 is TGTGCCAGCAGCTTAGTGGGCGGGGGGTTAGTTTCCTACGAGCAGTACTTC.

CDR3 sequence: CASSLEGLTEAFF. The CDR3 nucleotides are TGTGCCAGCAGCTTAGAGGGGCTTACTGAAGCTTTCTTT. The chain joins TRBV13 to TRBJ1-1; D is perhaps TRBD1 (5 bases). Germline V gene sequence: CDR1 PRHDT, CDR2 FYEKMQ (reference sequence). V gave up 1 base and J gave up 5 bases, with 8 bases separating them. CDR3 length: 13 residues.

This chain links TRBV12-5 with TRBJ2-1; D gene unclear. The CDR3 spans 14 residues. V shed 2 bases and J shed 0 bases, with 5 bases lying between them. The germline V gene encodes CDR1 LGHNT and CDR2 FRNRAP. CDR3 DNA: TGTGCTAGTGGTTTGAGGCCCTCCTACAATGAGCAGTTCTTC. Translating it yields CASGLRPSYNEQFF.

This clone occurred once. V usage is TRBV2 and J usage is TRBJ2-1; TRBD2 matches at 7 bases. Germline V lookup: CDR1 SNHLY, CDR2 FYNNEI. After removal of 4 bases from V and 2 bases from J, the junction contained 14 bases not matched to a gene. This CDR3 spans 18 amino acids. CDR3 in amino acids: CASSGMDGGSRTYNEQFF. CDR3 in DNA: TGTGCCAGCAGTGGGATGGACGGGGGGTCGAGGACCTACAATGAGCAGTTCTTC.

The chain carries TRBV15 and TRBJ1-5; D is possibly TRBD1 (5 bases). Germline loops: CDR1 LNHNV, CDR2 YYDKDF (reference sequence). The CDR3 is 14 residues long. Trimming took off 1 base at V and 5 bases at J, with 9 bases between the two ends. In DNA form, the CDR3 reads TGTGCCACCAGCAGAGGACAGATCTATCAGCCCCAGCATTTT. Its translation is CATSRGQIYQPQHF.

The CDR3 nucleotides read TGCGCCAGCAGCTTGGTATTTGACAGGGACTTAGAGACCCAGTACTTC. The encoded protein is CASSLVFDRDLETQYF. This rearrangement joins TRBV5-1 to TRBJ2-5; D perhaps matches TRBD1 (7 bases). Per the germline V gene, CDR1 is SGHRS and CDR2 is YFSETQ. The CDR3 consists of 16 residues. Between the trimmed V and J ends, which lost 0 bases and 4 bases, there was a span of 16 bases. The complete variable domain, with remaining parts taken from reference TRBV5-1 and TRBJ2-5, reads KAGVTQTPRYLIKTRGQQVTLSCSPISGHRSVSWYQQTPGQGLQFLFEYFSETQRNKGNFPGRFSGRQFSNSRSEMNVSTLELGDSALYLCASSLVFDRDLETQYFGPGTRLLVL.

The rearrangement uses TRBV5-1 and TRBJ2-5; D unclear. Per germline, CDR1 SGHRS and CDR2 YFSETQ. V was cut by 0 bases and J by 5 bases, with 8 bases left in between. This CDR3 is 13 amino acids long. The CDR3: CASSLEVSETQYF. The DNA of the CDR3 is TGCGCCAGCAGCTTGGAGGTTTCTGAGACCCAGTACTTC.

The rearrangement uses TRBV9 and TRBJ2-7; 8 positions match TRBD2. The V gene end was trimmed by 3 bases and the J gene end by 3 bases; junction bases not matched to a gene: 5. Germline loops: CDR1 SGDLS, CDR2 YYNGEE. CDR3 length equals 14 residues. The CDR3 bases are TGTGCCAGCAGCGCCGGGACTAGTCGCTACGAGCAGTACTTC. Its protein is CASSAGTSRYEQYF.

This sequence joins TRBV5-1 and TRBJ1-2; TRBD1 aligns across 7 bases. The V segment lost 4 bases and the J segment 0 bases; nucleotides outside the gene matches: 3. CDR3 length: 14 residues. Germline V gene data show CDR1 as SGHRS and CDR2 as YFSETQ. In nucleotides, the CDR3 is TGCGCCAGCAGCCAGGGGACAGCTAACTATGGCTACACCTTC. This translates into CASSQGTANYGYTF.

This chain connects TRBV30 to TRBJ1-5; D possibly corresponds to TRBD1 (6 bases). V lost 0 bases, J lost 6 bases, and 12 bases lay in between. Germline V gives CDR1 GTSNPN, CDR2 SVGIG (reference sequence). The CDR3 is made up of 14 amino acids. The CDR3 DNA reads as TGTGCCTGGAGTGTCAGGGGAGGTGGTCAGCCCCAGCATTTT. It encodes CAWSVRGGGQPQHF.

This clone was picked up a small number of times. This chain's CDR3 is CASGNREASPLHF. The CDR3 DNA sequence: TGTGCCAGCGGGAACAGGGAGGCCTCACCCCTCCACTTT. This chain connects TRBV6-1 to TRBJ1-6; a weak D match, TRBD1 (6 bases). The germline V gene has CDR1 MNHNS and CDR2 SASEGT. The CDR3 loop spans 13 amino acids. Trimming took off 8 bases at V and 10 bases at J, with 15 bases between the two ends.

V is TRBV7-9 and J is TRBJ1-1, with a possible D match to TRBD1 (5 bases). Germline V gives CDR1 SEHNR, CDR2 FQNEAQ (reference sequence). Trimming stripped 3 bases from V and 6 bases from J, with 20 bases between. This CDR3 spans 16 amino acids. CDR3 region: CASSFSGIGARAEAFF. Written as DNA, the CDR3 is TGTGCCAGCAGCTTCTCAGGGATAGGAGCTCGAGCTGAAGCTTTCTTT. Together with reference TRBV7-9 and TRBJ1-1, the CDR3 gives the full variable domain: DTGVSQNPRHKITKRGQNVTFRCDPISEHNRLYWYRQTLGQGPEFLTYFQNEAQLEKSRLLSDRFSAERPKGSFSTLEIQRTEQGDSAMYLCASSFSGIGARAEAFFGQGTRLTVV.

CDR3 bases: TGTGCCAGAAGCCACGGAACTAGGGCCACAGATACGCAGTATTTT. Amino acid sequence: CARSHGTRATDTQYF. The J gene is TRBJ2-3, the V gene TRBV5-3; possible D gene TRBD2, 5 bases. TRBV5-3 is identified as an open reading frame with a role that is uncertain. The CDR3 covers 15 residues. V was trimmed by 4 bases and J by 2 bases, leaving 14 bases between them.

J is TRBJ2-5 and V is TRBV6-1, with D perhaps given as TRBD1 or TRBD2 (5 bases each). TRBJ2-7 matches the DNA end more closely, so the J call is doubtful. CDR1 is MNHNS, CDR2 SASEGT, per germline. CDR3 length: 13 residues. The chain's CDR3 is CASSSGGTYEQYF. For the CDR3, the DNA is TGTGCCAGCAGCAGTGGGGGAACCTACGAGCAGTACTTC.

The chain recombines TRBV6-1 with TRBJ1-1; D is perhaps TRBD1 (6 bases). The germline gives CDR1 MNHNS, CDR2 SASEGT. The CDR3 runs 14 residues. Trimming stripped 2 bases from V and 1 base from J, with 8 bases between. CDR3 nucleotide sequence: TGTGCCAGCAGTGAACAGGGGACGAACACTGAAGCTTTCTTT. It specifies CASSEQGTNTEAFF.